This T cell receptor beta chain originates from a study of cytomegalovirus exposure and HLA in healthy donors (dated by TCRdb to the late 2010s). About the investigation overall: An earlier analysis of roughly 500 of the donors reported 250 to 350 Gb of sequence data and some 120 million unique TCR beta sequences from about 179 million T cells. A later analysis re-examined previously published TCR beta repertoires from around 670 donors and added high-resolution HLA genotyping to investigate patterns of TCR occurrence. In an earlier analysis of several hundred of the donors, high-throughput TCR beta sequencing was used to judge whether each TCR beta V gene segment behaved as functional or pseudogenic. About 330 gigabases of sequencing data and approximately 92 million unique TCR sequences made up an early release that covered over 550 HLA-typed donors. Rather than using new phenotypic data, the later analysis identified candidate immune exposures from TCR beta sequences and from how often those sequences occurred across donors. Because of strong linkage in the cohort, 5 or 6 DR-DQ haplotypes were treated as single units for association and clustering. Among some 400 genotyped donors of the cohort, an average of roughly 230,000 unique TCR beta nucleotide sequences was sequenced per donor, of which 15% to 20% were non-productive. High-throughput TCR immunosequencing, statistical association of individual TCRs with disease status, and machine learning were combined to predict cytomegalovirus infection status. All discovery cohort repertoires had been generated on a single sequencing platform. Donor age, sex, ethnicity and CMV serostatus were compiled together with the repertoire data. Both class I and class II loci were covered by HLA typing, at four-digit resolution. The study aimed to test whether signatures of past pathogen exposure could be identified by cataloging public T cell receptors. A later genetic analysis took genome-wide SNP genotypes for about 60% of the roughly 670 donors and used that subset as a discovery cohort. Besides the first cohort of roughly 660 subjects, a separate validation cohort made up of some 110 different subjects was used. The number of typed donors differed by locus: 629-630 for A, B, C, DRB1 and DQB1; 522 for DQA1; 606 for DPA1; and roughly 470 for DPB1. Of the roughly 410 genotyped donors, 65% to 90% were placed in the genetic ancestry cluster associated with self-reported Caucasian donors. Using immunosequencing, the study profiled T cell repertoires from about 650 subjects and related those repertoires to cytomegalovirus serostatus. Overall study results and their limits: In a later analysis, HLA-associated TCR beta chains were found to be more clonally expanded and to have lower generation probabilities than equally common non-associated chains. Three of the identified cytomegalovirus-associated TCR beta chains were confirmed in vitro to be specific for cytomegalovirus antigens. Because counts were too low, roughly 18 rarely observed V segments, including chromosome 9 orphons, were left out of the earlier analysis of 587 of the donors. A group of highly shared sequence variants was considered likely to be a technical artifact of the sequencing pipeline. Most TCR sequences were seen in very few donors, while some public TCRs were found in many individuals. The study gave a list of roughly 150 TCR beta chains associated with cytomegalovirus. According to a later genetic analysis, donors in an Asian-associated ancestry cluster had fewer N-insertions in productive TCRs than the approximately 690-donor mean. Presence/absence analyses assumed roughly uniform sequencing depth across donors, an assumption that may not hold. A further reported finding was that TCR beta sequences accurately predicted the HLA-A and HLA-B alleles for most subjects in the first cohort. In a later analysis, 16,951 TCR beta sequences were associated with specific HLA alleles at a false discovery rate of 0.05. Several of the top co-occurrence clusters appeared to be linked to parvovirus B19, influenza, CMV and Epstein-Barr virus, according to a later analysis. Linkage disequilibrium might explain the correlated functional status among segregating V segments, but an unknown experimental factor could not be excluded. An association between a missense DCLRE1C variant and V-gene and J-gene trimming of TCR beta chains was found in a later genetic analysis and replicated in an independent cohort. In a later analysis, most CMV-associated TCR beta chains were found to appear HLA-restricted, with HLA associations seemingly driven largely by CMV exposure. HLA typing was unavailable for some donors at each locus, so association tests used only the typed subset. A later analysis found that TCR association rates varied across HLA loci, with DRB1 alleles showing the most associated TCRs and HLA-C alleles the fewest. In this cohort, only TCR beta chains were sequenced, and detectable features were limited by the absence of alpha or paired-chain data. It was suggested by the authors that the approach could potentially be generalized to other disease states and immunological phenotypes. Broadly in line with IMGT annotations, most TCR beta V segments showed up in productive rearrangements about 87% or about 30% of the time in an earlier analysis of around 550 of the donors. In both the original and validation cohorts, the classifier was reported to diagnose cytomegalovirus status with high specificity and sensitivity. For the cohort, immune exposure information was limited to CMV serostatus. When HLA alleles, especially DR and DQ, strongly co-occurred, TCR associations were difficult to assign to individual alleles. Some IMGT-functional V segments, including TRBV6-2 and TRBV6-3, could not be told apart with the 87-base-pair reads, so those segments were excluded.

The cohort was made up of hundreds of healthy bone marrow donors. At the time of sampling, all cohort members were nominally healthy, though unrecorded immune exposures were likely present. The donor was CMV seronegative and was included in the group of over 300 seronegative cohort members. A peripheral blood sample was provided by each donor, and peripheral blood mononuclear cells were used for TCR beta sequencing. The Qiagen DNeasy Blood Extraction Kit was used to extract genomic DNA from the blood cell samples. To prepare the library, the immunoSEQ multiplex PCR assay was applied. The multiplex PCR relied on a mix of 60 forward primers for TCR Vbeta segments and 13 reverse primers for TCR Jbeta segments. A multiplex PCR assay on genomic DNA amplified the CDR3 region of rearranged TCR beta genes. The Illumina HiSeq System was used to sequence the amplified TCR beta libraries as 87-base-pair reads. The original pipeline was this. A later analysis tallied 75 million to 85 million unique TCR beta chains across the approximately 670 repertoires, and approximately 9.9 million of those chains were shared by two or more donors. To remove PCR and sequencing errors, raw reads were error-corrected and collapsed into unique sequences using a nearest-neighbor algorithm that merged closely related sequences. Alignment of CDR3 sequences to IMGT reference sequences was used to assign V, D and J gene segments. For a sequence to be retained, a match of at least six nucleotides was required to both a V gene segment and a J gene segment. Rearrangements were classified as productive when the CDR3 lacked stop codons and remained in frame with V and J, and all other rearrangements were classified as non-productive. Following IMGT convention, CDR3 was defined as the stretch from the second conserved V-encoded cysteine up to the conserved J-encoded phenylalanine. Sequences without an unambiguous match to a single V gene segment were excluded from the earlier analysis of a few hundred of the donors. In an earlier analysis of 587 of the donors, V segments were called functional above 56.7% productive rearrangements and were called segregating when the between-donor standard deviation exceeded 5%. A statistical classification framework was developed to diagnose cytomegalovirus status using the catalog of TCR beta chain sequences. In a later analysis, V and J genes were assigned by comparing TCR nucleotide sequences against IMGT/GENE-DB human TR gene sequences. Using the TCRdist pipeline, a later analysis assigned CDR3 sequences along with most-parsimonious VDJ recombination scenarios. A later analysis defined each TCR beta chain by its CDR3 amino acid sequence plus V-gene family, and excluded reads lacking a unique V-gene family. A later analysis removed roughly 590 highly shared, low-generation-probability nucleotide sequences to deal with suspected cross-contamination and a sequencing artifact. In a later analysis, a clonal expansion index was calculated for each public chain from normalized within-repertoire ranks of inferred template counts. A later analysis computed generation probabilities with a VDJ recombination model fitted to out-of-frame rearrangements, and checked the results against IGoR. Hypergeometric tests were used in a later analysis to score TCR-TCR, TCR-HLA and TCR-CMV co-occurrence, with a repertoire-size bias correction applied to the TCR pairs. In a later analysis, false discovery rates were estimated by permuting HLA or CMV assignments 20 times. In a later analysis, co-occurring TCRs were grouped with DBSCAN, and TCRdist sequence similarity was added when clustering was performed within HLA-allele-positive subsets. Repertoires with fewer than 30,000 or more than 120,000 public chains, plus five repertoires with anomalous nucleotide sharing, were excluded from co-occurrence clustering. As stored in TCRdb, this immuneACCESS dataset retains in-frame rearrangements with V and J assigned. A fraction of the clones does not appear; measured against another copy, unresolved V genes explain less than half of the discrepancy, and the remainder lacks a known reason. That table gives V, J and clone size, and the DNA gave D and trimming. The table of this sample itemizes some 200,000 clones. Almost 6.5% of the sample belongs to the ten largest clones.

A note on this clone: Its recognized antigen is unknown.

There are 17 amino acids in the CDR3, from cysteine to phenylalanine inclusive. Left in the record is the CDR3 DNA by itself, 51 bases read in frame from the first base. V lost 4 bases and J lost 2 bases, and the count of bases not matched to a germline gene is 13. In the germline V gene, CDR1 corresponds to SGHAT and CDR2 to FQNNGV. The origin of this receptor is a man under 40 in good health and CMV-seronegative. The chain is made from TRBV11-2 and TRBJ2-7; 8 central bases correspond to TRBD1. The sample comprised PBMCs. The nucleotide sequence is TGTGCCAGCAGCTCGATCTATACAGGGGGTGGTCCCTACGAGCAGTACTTC. The encoded protein is CASSSIYTGGGPYEQYF.